This T cell receptor beta chain stems from a study of spatial heterogeneity in lung cancer. Study outcomes and limitations: Circulating ubiquitous expanded tumor TCRs were observed more frequently at resection than at follow-up.

At least ten counts were recorded for this clonotype. As yet, its antigen is unknown. Unique molecular identifiers, one per molecule, were present on every TCR cDNA molecule. A single record per CDR3 protein comes from TCRdb applying MiXCR to the 5' RACE reads. The sample holds 45,000 to 55,000 distinct CDR3 sequences, over 4.5% seen once. Time point: sample taken at primary tumor resection. From tumor, nontumor lung or frozen PBMC, whole RNA was taken unsorted for sequencing. V lost 2 bases to trimming and J lost 4 bases, with 11 bases between them. The CDR3 consists of 15 residues. CDR1 MNHEY and CDR2 SMNVEV come from the germline V gene (reference sequence).

V is TRBV27 and J is TRBJ2-2; D is uncertain. This material consisted of PBMCs, taken at surgery. The TCR originated in a male donor with early-stage non-small cell lung cancer. The CDR3 spells CASSLTGQSTGELFF. The CDR3 region has the DNA TGTGCCAGCAGTTTAACCGGGCAGAGCACCGGGGAGCTGTTTTTT.